What follows describes a single T cell receptor beta chain. The sample is drawn from a study of T-cell reconstitution after alpha-beta-depleted transplantation in children. It was with unique molecular identifiers that the TCRbeta library was prepared. TCRdb re-analysed the PCR reads in MiXCR, keeping a single row per CDR3 protein. This repertoire shows some 490,000 distinct CDR3 sequences, under 15% found once; its top ten account for about 6%. CDR1 is GTSNPN, CDR2 SVGIG, per germline (reference sequence). The junction had 10 bases not matched to a gene; V was cut back by 0 bases and J by 8 bases. This CDR3 contains 15 residues.

The sample was PBMCs from the stem cell graft donor, taken from the stem cell graft. The V gene is TRBV30, the J gene TRBJ2-1; 7 bases agree with TRBD2. The sequence came from a human donor who donated a stem cell graft to a child with combined immunodeficiency. DNA of the CDR3: TGTGCCTGGAGTGTAGGCCGGCGGGAGCTTGATGAGCAGTTCTTC. Protein sequence: CAWSVGRRELDEQFF.